This T cell receptor (beta chain) was retrieved from a study of OX40 agonist ivuxolimab in advanced cancers. Background for the entire study: Ivuxolimab, which targeted the costimulatory receptor OX40 (CD134), was an agonistic, fully human IgG2 monoclonal antibody. Intravenous ivuxolimab was administered to patients every 2 weeks at six dose levels: 0.01, 0.1, 0.3, 1.5, 3 and 10 mg/kg. Of the approximately 50 dose-escalation patients, hepatocellular carcinoma was present in about 20, melanoma in some 15, renal cell carcinoma in 9 and head and neck cancer in 9. A male proportion of around 81% and a mean age of roughly 55 years, ranging from roughly 23 to 80, were recorded for the dose-escalation cohort. Patients were allowed to have had prior anti-PD-1, anti-PD-L1 or anti-CTLA-4 therapy, and around 37% of the dose-escalation patients had previously received checkpoint inhibitors. Three dose-escalation patients achieved partial responses, one with hepatocellular carcinoma and two with cutaneous melanoma. Peripheral TCRbeta sequencing aimed to test whether ivuxolimab altered TCR sequence diversity and caused clonal T-cell expansion. The paper covers the monotherapy dose-escalation part of the phase I ivuxolimab trial, which included N of about 50 patients.

In the germline V gene, CDR1 corresponds to SGHTA and CDR2 to FQGNSA. V is clipped by 3 bases and J by 7 bases, and the sequence between their germline boundaries is 16 bases long. Counted from cysteine to phenylalanine, this CDR3 has 15 amino acids. Of the read, only the CDR3 DNA is kept; its 45 bases are in frame from base 1. To sequence the TCRbeta CDR3 region, genomic DNA was isolated from the sorted cells. The immunoSEQ Assay was used for sequencing of TCRbeta CDR3 regions. In TCRdb, the immuneACCESS table is reduced to in-frame sequences with V and J assigned. These tables do not hold every clone; where another copy was compared, an unresolved V gene accounts for under half, and the others remain unexplained. Present in this sample are around 100,000 clones, 80% to 95% of which were seen just once. The ten top clones hold around 0.58% of the sample. About this clone itself: No antigen is known for it. The input lacks base qualities; no much larger clone sits a single base away.

Patients with a history of autoimmune disease or receiving systemic immunosuppression were excluded from the trial. Peripheral blood for TCR sequencing was collected from all dose cohorts at baseline, on cycle 4 day 1, and on cycle 7 day 1. Samples were obtained from an open-label, multicenter, first-in-human phase I dose-escalation trial of ivuxolimab. The trial enrolled adults with locally advanced or metastatic head and neck squamous cell, hepatocellular, melanoma or renal cell carcinoma. CD4+ and CD8+ T cells were sorted separately from peripheral blood before TCR sequencing. Points the paper makes about the study in general: In the 0.1-3.0 mg/kg groups, partial responders had among the lowest normalized peripheral clonal expansion, particularly in CD8+ T cells. Low levels of normalized T-cell clonal expansion were also seen in some nonresponding patients. The antigen specificity of the peripheral T cells that underwent clonal expansion was not determined. On average, CD8+ T cells showed more expanded clones than CD4+ T cells after ivuxolimab. Clonal expansion of both CD4+ and CD8+ blood T cells was observed from baseline to week 6 at doses 0.1 to 3.0 mg/kg.

This material consisted of CD4+ or CD8+ T cells sorted from blood, taken in a trial of the OX40 agonist ivuxolimab. Rearrangement joined TRBV7-2 to TRBJ1-5; 5 matching bases give a weak D call of TRBD1. The source of this sequence is an adult with an advanced solid tumor such as melanoma, head and neck, liver or kidney cancer. Here the CDR3 is given as CASSLEGWTTQPQHF. The DNA reads as follows: TGTGCCAGCAGCTTGGAGGGGTGGACCACACAGCCCCAGCATTTT.